This is a list of T cell receptor beta chains from one sample in a study of OX40 agonist ivuxolimab in advanced cancers. Profiled with immunoSEQ multiplex PCR; TCRdb holds only in-frame clones, not every one. This table holds tens of thousands of clones, around nine tenths found once. The sample here was CD4+ or CD8+ T cells sorted from blood, taken in a trial of the OX40 agonist ivuxolimab. The source is an adult with an advanced solid tumor such as melanoma, head and neck, liver or kidney cancer. CDR3s include the opening cysteine and the closing phenylalanine or tryptophan. The D gene is left open where the match is weak. Part of the rows lack a size; the others show once, few, many or a class for expanded clones.

J gene,CDR3 length,V gene,D gene,clone size,CDR3 DNA,CDR3 protein
TRBJ1-5,16,TRBV7-2,-,-,TGTGCCAGCAGCTTAGGGAGGGTGGCGGGCAATCAGCCCCAGCATTTT,CASSLGRVAGNQPQHF
TRBJ1-5,15,TRBV6-5,-,-,TGTGCCAGCAGTTCTCCGTCCGCCGGCAATCAGCCCCAGCATTTT,CASSSPSAGNQPQHF
TRBJ2-7,14,TRBV6-1,TRBD2,-,TGTGCCAGCAGTAAGCGGGGGTTCTCCTACGAGCAGTACTTC,CASSKRGFSYEQYF
TRBJ2-3,13,TRBV5-1,-,-,TGCGCCAGCAGCTTGATTTCTCCAGATACGCAGTATTTT,CASSLISPDTQYF
TRBJ2-5,16,TRBV4-3,-,-,TGCGCCAGCAGCCCTGGGGCGGGGCCCCGAGGAGAGACCCAGTACTTC,CASSPGAGPRGETQYF
TRBJ2-5,17,TRBV9,TRBD1,few,TGTGCCAGCAGCGTAGCGACAGGGTTTGGGAACCAAGAGACCCAGTACTTC,CASSVATGFGNQETQYF
TRBJ2-3,15,TRBV7-2,-,-,TGTGCCAGCAGCTTCCCCCGCACGACAACAGATACGCAGTATTTT,CASSFPRTTTDTQYF
TRBJ2-7,15,TRBV2,TRBD1,-,TGTGCCAGCAGTAAACAGGGGGATGTGGGATACGAGCAGTACTTC,CASSKQGDVGYEQYF
TRBJ2-3,18,TRBV18,-,-,TGTGCCAGCTCACCGAATCCTGACAGGCCCCGCCCCACAGATACGCAGTATTTT,CASSPNPDRPRPTDTQYF
TRBJ1-6,20,TRBV28,-,few,TGTGCCAGCAGTTTAACCCCCAAGGTTGTCAGGAGCTCCTATAATTCACCCCTCCACTTT,CASSLTPKVVRSSYNSPLHF
TRBJ1-5,14,TRBV28,-,few,TGTGCCAGCAGTTTTCAAGGGTACGGTCAGCCCCAGCATTTT,CASSFQGYGQPQHF
TRBJ1-2,9,TRBV6-1,-,-,TGTGCCAGCAGAGAGGGCTACACCTTC,CASREGYTF
TRBJ2-4,16,TRBV7-9,-,-,TGTGCCAGCAGCTTAGCGGAGGGGATAGCCAAAAACATTCAGTACTTC,CASSLAEGIAKNIQYF
TRBJ2-2,13,TRBV10-3,-,few,TGTGCCATCAGTGTATTAGATGGCGGGGAGCTGTTTTTT,CAISVLDGGELFF
TRBJ2-7,14,TRBV10-3,-,-,TGTGCCATCAGTCGGGACTCGTACTTCTACGAGCAGTACTTC,CAISRDSYFYEQYF
TRBJ2-3,12,TRBV5-1,-,-,TGCGCCAGCAGCCCCCTCGAAGATACGCAGTATTTT,CASSPLEDTQYF
TRBJ1-5,14,TRBV18,TRBD1,few,TGTGCCAGCTCACCGGAGGGGGCTCACCAGCCCCAGCATTTT,CASSPEGAHQPQHF
TRBJ1-2,13,TRBV6-1,-,-,TGTGCCAACCGGAGGGATGGAAACTATGGCTACACCTTC,CANRRDGNYGYTF
TRBJ2-1,17,TRBV11-2,-,-,TGTGCCAGCAGTTCAAATTCTAGGCGGGCAGCCTACAATGAGCAGTTCTTC,CASSSNSRRAAYNEQFF
TRBJ2-7,12,TRBV28,-,-,TGTGCCAGCACCGCGCCCCCCTACGAGCAGTACTTC,CASTAPPYEQYF
TRBJ1-5,15,TRBV28,-,once,TGTGCCAGCCTCCCTAGTCTCAGGGTAACTCAGCCCCAGCATTTT,CASLPSLRVTQPQHF
TRBJ2-5,13,TRBV7-2,-,-,TGTGCCAGCAGCTTGGGCCGAGACGAGACCCAGTACTTC,CASSLGRDETQYF
TRBJ1-2,15,TRBV9,-,-,TGTGCCAGCAGCGTAGCTCCAGGGGCGTCCTATGGCTACACCTTC,CASSVAPGASYGYTF
TRBJ1-1,15,TRBV28,TRBD1,-,TGTGCCAGCAACCTGCTAGGGGGCGAGGGGACTGAAGCTTTCTTT,CASNLLGGEGTEAFF
TRBJ1-2,14,TRBV11-1,TRBD1,-,TGTGCCAGCAGCTTACAGGGGGCCAACTATGGCTACACCTTC,CASSLQGANYGYTF
TRBJ2-2,15,TRBV4-3,-,-,TGCGCCAGCAGCCAAGTCGGCAGCGCCACCGGGGAGCTGTTTTTT,CASSQVGSATGELFF
TRBJ1-2,14,TRBV19,TRBD1,-,TGTGCCAGTAGTTCCGCGGACAGGGCCTATGGCTACACCTTC,CASSSADRAYGYTF
TRBJ2-5,13,TRBV28,TRBD2,-,TGTGCCAGCACCCGTAGCGGGGCGGAGACCCAGTACTTC,CASTRSGAETQYF
TRBJ1-2,14,TRBV6-5,-,-,TGTGCCAGCAGTATTTCTGACAGTAACTATGGCTACACCTTC,CASSISDSNYGYTF
TRBJ1-1,16,TRBV9,TRBD1,-,TGTGCCAGCAGCGTAGACCTCGGACAGGTGGACTCTGAAGCTTTCTTT,CASSVDLGQVDSEAFF
TRBJ2-5,14,TRBV30,TRBD2,few,TGTGCCTGGAGCCCGCGGGGGGGCGTTGAGACCCAGTACTTC,CAWSPRGGVETQYF
TRBJ1-5,14,TRBV18,-,-,TGTGCCAGCTCACTTGGAACGGTGGATCAGCCCCAGCATTTT,CASSLGTVDQPQHF
TRBJ2-5,14,TRBV6-5,-,once,TGTGCCAGCAGCCGCGGGGGCCCTAAAGAGACCCAGTACTTC,CASSRGGPKETQYF
TRBJ2-7,14,TRBV5-1,-,-,TGCGCCAGCAGCTCCGGGACGCACCCCTACGAGCAGTACTTC,CASSSGTHPYEQYF
TRBJ2-3,15,TRBV7-2,TRBD2,-,TGTGCCAGCAGCTTAGGGCGGGGGGGAGCAGATACGCAGTATTTT,CASSLGRGGADTQYF
TRBJ2-1,12,TRBV29-1,-,-,TGCAGCGTTGAAGACCCGACAGACAAGCAGTTCTTC,CSVEDPTDKQFF
TRBJ2-1,12,TRBV10-1,TRBD2,-,TGCGCCAGCAGTGAAGCAGCGGGGAAGCAGTTCTTC,CASSEAAGKQFF
TRBJ2-7,15,TRBV5-8,TRBD1,-,TGTGCCAGCAGTACCCTTGAAGGGGGCACCTACGAGCAGTACTTC,CASSTLEGGTYEQYF
TRBJ1-5,14,TRBV6-1,-,-,TGTGCCAGCAGCGAATCGCTGGGCAATCAGCCCCAGCATTTT,CASSESLGNQPQHF
TRBJ2-2,12,TRBV11-3,-,-,TGTGCCAGCAGCTTGACCTCAAGGGAGCTGTTTTTT,CASSLTSRELFF
TRBJ1-6,13,TRBV19,TRBD1,few,TGTGCCAGTAGTGTCGACAGGGTGGCACCCCTCCACTTT,CASSVDRVAPLHF
TRBJ2-1,15,TRBV11-2,TRBD2,-,TGTGCCAGCAGCCACCTAGCGGGGTTGTCCAATGAGCAGTTCTTC,CASSHLAGLSNEQFF
TRBJ2-3,16,TRBV7-9,-,once,TGTGCCAGCAGCTTAGCACTCGGAGGGGGCACAGATACGCAGTATTTT,CASSLALGGGTDTQYF
TRBJ1-6,15,TRBV2,-,few,TGTGCCAGCAGTGAATTCGGCACAGGGAATTCACCCCTCCACTTT,CASSEFGTGNSPLHF
TRBJ1-5,16,TRBV2,-,-,TGTGCCAGCAGTGAAGACAGGTTATATAGCAATCAGCCCCAGCATTTT,CASSEDRLYSNQPQHF
TRBJ1-6,17,TRBV27,TRBD1,-,TGTGCCAGCAGTATCAAACAGGGGCCTGGGGTTATTTCACCCCTCCACTTT,CASSIKQGPGVISPLHF
TRBJ1-5,18,TRBV28,TRBD1,-,TGTGCCAGCAGTTTCTACACCCGCAGGGGGGTGAGCAATCAGCCCCAGCATTTT,CASSFYTRRGVSNQPQHF
TRBJ1-1,14,TRBV7-2,-,-,TGTGCCAGCAGCTTAGGCCCAGATAACACTGAAGCTTTCTTT,CASSLGPDNTEAFF
TRBJ1-4,14,TRBV9,TRBD1,-,TGTGCCAGCAGCTCCAGGGGGACTAATGAAAAACTGTTTTTT,CASSSRGTNEKLFF
TRBJ1-5,16,TRBV28,-,-,TGTGCCAGCAGCTATATGGACCTCTATAGCAATCAGCCCCAGCATTTT,CASSYMDLYSNQPQHF
TRBJ2-1,14,TRBV6-1,-,-,TGTGCCAGCAGTGACCGGGGGTTCCACAATGAGCAGTTCTTC,CASSDRGFHNEQFF
TRBJ2-7,17,TRBV19,-,-,TGTGCCAGTAGTACGGGGACCTGGGGTATCGAACCCTACGAGCAGTACTTC,CASSTGTWGIEPYEQYF
TRBJ1-2,14,TRBV5-1,TRBD1,-,TGCGCCAGCAGCTGGGACAGGGCCGGGGTAGGCTACACCTTC,CASSWDRAGVGYTF
TRBJ1-1,14,TRBV28,-,-,TGTGCCAGCAGTTTATCCCGGGACACTAAAGCAGCTTTCTTT,CASSLSRDTKAAFF